The following is a T cell receptor (beta chain) sequence with its context. The record originates from a study of T cells after yellow fever vaccination. Trimming stripped 5 bases from V and 6 bases from J, with 14 bases between. Per germline, CDR1 SEHNR and CDR2 FQNEAQ (reference sequence). The CDR3 has 14 amino acids. Each CDR3 protein is one row after TCRdb ran MiXCR on the 5' RACE reads. Of nearly 300,000 distinct CDR3 sequences listed, 8.7% were seen once; the top ten hold around 3.1%. V usage is TRBV7-9 and J usage is TRBJ1-5; D might be TRBD1 (5 bases). Sequencing used CD4+ T cells sorted from PBMCs, obtained 5 days after the yellow fever booster vaccination. The TCR comes from a man between 18 and 35 years old who received the YFV17D yellow fever vaccine. Written as DNA, the CDR3 is TGTGCCAGCAGCCAGGACACCGTCCGTCAGCCCCAGCATTTT. This codes for CASSQDTVRQPQHF.